This paragraph covers one T cell receptor beta chain sequence. Its specificity is not known. Trimming cost V 5 bases and J 5 bases; bases outside gene matches: 8. CDR1 SGHAT and CDR2 FQNNGV come from the germline V gene. The CDR3 totals 14 residues. PCR amplification relied on 60 Vbeta primers (plus 13 Jbeta primers). Generated by immunoSEQ multiplex PCR, the TCRdb table keeps only in-frame clones and is missing some. The sample holds fewer than 200,000 clones, approximately 80% seen once. The sample belongs to a study of cytomegalovirus exposure and HLA in healthy donors. Study-level results: Roughly even sequencing depth across donors was the assumption behind the presence/absence analyses. One cluster of highly shared sequence variants probably arose as a sequencing artifact.

V usage is TRBV11-2 and J usage is TRBJ2-5; TRBD1 agrees at 7 bases. The source of this sequence is a woman aged 25 to 39 in good health and CMV-seropositive. Sequencing was carried out using PBMCs. The CDR3, as DNA: TGTGCCAGCAGCCGCGACAGGGTGTGGGAGACCCAGTACTTC. Its protein is CASSRDRVWETQYF.